Here is one T cell receptor beta chain with its context. One end of the junction varies from germline; a read error may be responsible. Sequencing was performed with immunoSEQ multiplex PCR; in TCRdb, only in-frame clones are kept and a portion is missing. The data show around 80,000 clones, 90% to 95% seen once. This specimen comes from a study of technical replicates of blood from a handful of donors. The length of the CDR3 is 9 residues. Germline assignment: CDR1 LNHDA and CDR2 SQIVND (reference sequence). The sequenced sample was T cells isolated from PBMCs. The rearrangement joins TRBV19 to TRBJ2-7; the match to TRBD2 covers 8 bases. This receptor was taken from a human donor in good health. The CDR3 DNA is TGTGCCAGCAAGCTAGCGGGTGGCTTC. It codes for CASKLAGGF.